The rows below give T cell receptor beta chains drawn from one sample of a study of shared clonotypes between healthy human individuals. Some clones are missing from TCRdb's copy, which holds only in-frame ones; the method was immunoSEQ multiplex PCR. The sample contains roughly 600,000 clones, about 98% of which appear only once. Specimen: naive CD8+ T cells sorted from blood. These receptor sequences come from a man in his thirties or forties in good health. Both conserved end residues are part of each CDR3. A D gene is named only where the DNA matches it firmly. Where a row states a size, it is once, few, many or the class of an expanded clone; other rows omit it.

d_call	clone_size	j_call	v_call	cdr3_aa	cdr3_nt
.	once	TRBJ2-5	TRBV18	CASSHKGPGKETQYF	TGTGCCAGCTCCCATAAAGGGCCGGGAAAAGAGACCCAGTACTTC
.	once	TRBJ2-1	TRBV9	CASSVAVRGSSYNEQFF	TGTGCCAGCAGCGTAGCGGTCCGGGGTAGCTCCTACAATGAGCAGTTCTTC
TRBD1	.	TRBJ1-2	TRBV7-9	CASSLGTQGAINYGYTF	TGTGCCAGCAGCTTAGGAACCCAGGGGGCGATTAACTATGGCTACACCTTC
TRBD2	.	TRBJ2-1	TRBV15	CATESAGGDEQFF	TGTGCCACCGAATCAGCGGGAGGCGATGAGCAGTTCTTC
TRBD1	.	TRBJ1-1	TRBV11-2	CASFVPGQSMNTEAFF	TGTGCCAGCTTCGTTCCGGGACAGTCGATGAACACTGAAGCTTTCTTT
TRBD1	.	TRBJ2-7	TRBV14	CASSPGTGGYEQYF	TGTGCCAGCAGCCCCGGGACAGGGGGCTACGAGCAGTACTTC
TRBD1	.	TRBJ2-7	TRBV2	CASNEGPGGFNEQYF	TGTGCCAGCAATGAGGGGCCAGGGGGTTTCAACGAGCAGTACTTC
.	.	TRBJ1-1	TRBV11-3	CASSLVANTEAFF	TGTGCCAGCAGCCTTGTCGCCAACACTGAAGCTTTCTTT
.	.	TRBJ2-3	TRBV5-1	CASSLSTDTQYF	TGCGCCAGCAGCTTGAGCACAGATACGCAGTATTTT
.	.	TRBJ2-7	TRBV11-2	CASSLRAVNYEQYF	TGTGCCAGCAGCTTAAGAGCGGTAAACTACGAGCAGTACTTC
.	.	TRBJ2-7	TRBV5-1	CASSLWRGYEQYF	TGCGCCAGCAGCTTGTGGAGGGGCTACGAGCAGTACTTC
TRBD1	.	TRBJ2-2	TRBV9	CASSGTGTGELFF	TGTGCCAGCAGCGGGACAGGGACCGGGGAGCTGTTTTTT
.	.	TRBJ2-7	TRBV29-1	CSVREQADEQYF	TGCAGCGTGCGCGAACAGGCCGACGAGCAGTACTTC
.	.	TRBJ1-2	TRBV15	CATSPSLIPNYGYTF	TGTGCCACCAGCCCGTCACTCATCCCTAACTATGGCTACACCTTC
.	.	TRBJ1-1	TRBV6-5	CASSWTVIMNTEAFF	TGTGCCAGCAGTTGGACAGTAATAATGAACACTGAAGCTTTCTTT
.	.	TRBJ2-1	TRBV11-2	CASSLAPAAGTYNEQFF	TGTGCCAGCAGCTTAGCCCCAGCGGCAGGGACCTACAATGAGCAGTTCTTC
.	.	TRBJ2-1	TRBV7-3	CASSLTGNEQFF	TGTGCCAGCAGCTTAACAGGGAATGAGCAGTTCTTC
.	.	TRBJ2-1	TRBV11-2	CASSFRTVGNEQFF	TGTGCCAGCAGCTTTAGGACAGTGGGGAATGAGCAGTTCTTC
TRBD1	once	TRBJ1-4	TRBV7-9	CASSQQGALVEKLFF	TGTGCCAGCAGTCAACAGGGGGCGCTCGTTGAAAAACTGTTTTTT
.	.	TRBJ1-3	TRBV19	CASSEFRDGYLHPGNTIYF	TGTGCCAGTAGTGAATTCCGGGACGGATATCTGCACCCTGGAAACACCATATATTTT
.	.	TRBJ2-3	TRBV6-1	CASSEEVGANTDTQYF	TGTGCCAGCAGTGAAGAAGTTGGAGCAAACACAGATACGCAGTATTTT
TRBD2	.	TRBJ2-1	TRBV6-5	CASSHQGLAGNEQFF	TGTGCCAGCAGTCATCAAGGACTAGCGGGAAATGAGCAGTTCTTC
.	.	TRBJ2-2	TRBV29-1	CSVEPTNTGELFF	TGCAGCGTTGAACCAACGAACACCGGGGAGCTGTTTTTT
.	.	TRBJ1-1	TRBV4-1	CASSQMGFHNTEAFF	TGCGCCAGCAGCCAAATGGGGTTTCACAACACTGAAGCTTTCTTT